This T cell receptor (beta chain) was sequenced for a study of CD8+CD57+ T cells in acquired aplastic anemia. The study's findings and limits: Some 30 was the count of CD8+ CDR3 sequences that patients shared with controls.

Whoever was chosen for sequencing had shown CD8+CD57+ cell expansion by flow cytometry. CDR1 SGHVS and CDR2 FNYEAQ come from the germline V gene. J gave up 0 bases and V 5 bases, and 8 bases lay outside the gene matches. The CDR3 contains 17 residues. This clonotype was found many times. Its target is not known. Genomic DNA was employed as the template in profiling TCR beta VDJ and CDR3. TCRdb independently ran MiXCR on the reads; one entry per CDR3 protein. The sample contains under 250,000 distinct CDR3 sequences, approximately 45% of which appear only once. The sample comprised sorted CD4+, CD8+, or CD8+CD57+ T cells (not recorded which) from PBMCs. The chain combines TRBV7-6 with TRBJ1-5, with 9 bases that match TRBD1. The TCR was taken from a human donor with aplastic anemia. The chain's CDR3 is CASSEGQGPYSNQPQHF. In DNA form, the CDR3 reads TGTGCCAGCAGCGAGGGACAGGGCCCCTATAGCAATCAGCCCCAGCATTTT.